These 23 T cell receptor beta chains share one sample of origin, sequenced in a study of CD8 T cells in ankylosing spondylitis. TCRdb reprocessed the 5' RACE reads via MiXCR and lists one record per CDR3 protein. The sample shows around 330,000 distinct CDR3 sequences, 11% of them seen only once. The specimen sequenced was blood, either unsorted or a sorted T cell fraction (not recorded which). The receptors come from a female donor with ankylosing spondylitis or in good health (not recorded which).

This clonotype came up many times. V gene TRBV20-1 combines with J gene TRBJ1-5, with 7 bases identical to TRBD1. J gave up 1 base and V 1 base, and 4 bases lay outside the gene matches. Germline CDR1 and CDR2: DFQATT and SNEGSKA (reference sequence). The CDR3 spans 15 residues. CDR3 nucleotide sequence: TGCAGTGCTAGAGCCCTGACAGGGAGCAATCAGCCCCAGCATTTT. Translation gives CSARALTGSNQPQHF.

A few counts support this clonotype. The chain has TRBV5-1 and TRBJ2-1; D is unclear. CDR3 length equals 14 residues. Germline loops: CDR1 SGHRS, CDR2 YFSETQ. Trimming cost V 2 bases and J 7 bases, with 13 bases left between them. This chain's CDR3 is CASSFDTASNEQFF. The DNA for the CDR3 is TGCGCCAGCAGCTTTGACACGGCCTCGAATGAGCAGTTCTTC.

This clonotype was detected many times. The chain carries TRBV14 and TRBJ2-5; no definite D call. Germline-derived CDR1 and CDR2 are SGHDN and FVKESK. Trimming removed 1 base at V and 5 bases at J, with 11 bases between. CDR3 size: 14 residues. DNA for the CDR3: TGTGCCAGCAGCCAAGTACGAATGAGGGAGACCCAGTACTTC. It codes for CASSQVRMRETQYF. The whole variable domain, remainder taken from reference TRBV14 and TRBJ2-5, is EAGVTQFPSHSVIEKGQTVTLRCDPISGHDNLYWYRRVMGKEIKFLLHFVKESKQDESGMPNNRFLAERTGGTYSTLKVQPAELEDSGVYFCASSQVRMRETQYFGPGTRLLVL.

The V and J genes are TRBV7-6 and TRBJ1-1; 10 nucleotides line up with TRBD1. Germline V gives CDR1 SGHVS, CDR2 FNYEAQ. V lost 6 bases and J lost 2; bases outside the gene matches: 6. This CDR3 region has 15 residues. CDR3 sequence reads: CASRVRQGANTEAFF. The DNA of the CDR3 is TGTGCCAGCAGGGTTAGACAGGGGGCCAACACTGAAGCTTTCTTT.

The chain employs TRBV24-1 and TRBJ1-2; D remains ambiguous. The CDR3 sequence is 14 residues long. V was shortened by 5 bases and J by 2 bases, with 11 bases between the two germline ends. Germline V gene data show CDR1 as KGHDR and CDR2 as SFDVKD. CDR3 in DNA: TGTGCCACCAGTGTGAAGGACCCAAACTATGGCTACACCTTC. This sequence encodes CATSVKDPNYGYTF.

This clonotype has more than one count but fewer than ten. This chain connects TRBV12-3 or TRBV12-4 to TRBJ2-1; TRBD1 aligns across 9 bases. This CDR3 is built from 15 residues. With V trimmed by 5 bases and J by 6 bases, 8 bases remained unmatched. The CDR3 is CASSPDRGIPNEQFF. CDR3 sequence (DNA): TGTGCCAGCAGTCCCGACAGGGGGATCCCCAATGAGCAGTTCTTC.

This clonotype was observed at least ten times. This chain links TRBV29-1 with TRBJ2-2; 10 nucleotides align to TRBD2. The junction had 5 bases not matched to a gene; V was cut back by 6 bases and J by 1 base. From germline, CDR1 is SQVTM and CDR2 ANQGSEA. The CDR3 contains 15 residues. CDR3 DNA sequence: TGCAGCGTAGCTGTAGCGGGGGGGAACACCGGGGAGCTGTTTTTT. This translates into CSVAVAGGNTGELFF.

In this sample, this clonotype turned up a few times. The chain uses TRBV20-1 and TRBJ2-5; D not certain. Trimming took 5 bases from V and 1 from J, leaving 8 bases between them. The germline CDR1 and CDR2 sequences are DFQATT and SNEGSKA (reference sequence). This CDR3 is 12 amino acids long. The CDR3, as DNA: TGCAGTGCTTGGGATCGCCAAGAGACCCAGTACTTC. Residues: CSAWDRQETQYF.

This clonotype was counted only a few times. The V call is TRBV28, the J call TRBJ1-1; TRBD1 matches at 7 bases. J was trimmed by 1 base and V by 0 bases; bases with no gene match: 8. Germline V gene data show CDR1 as MDHEN and CDR2 as SYDVKM. This CDR3 region has 17 residues. The DNA of the CDR3 is TGTGCCAGCAGTTTATGGCAGGGGGTCGGACGGAACACTGAAGCTTTCTTT. Protein sequence: CASSLWQGVGRNTEAFF.

This clonotype was observed many times. The V gene is TRBV20-1, the J gene TRBJ1-2, with 7 positions matching TRBD1. J was trimmed by 5 bases and V by 4 bases; bases with no gene match: 10. Per germline, CDR1 DFQATT and CDR2 SNEGSKA (reference sequence). CDR3 length equals 14 residues. The DNA of the CDR3 is TGCAGTGCTAAGACCAGGGGGATCGGGTATGGCTACACCTTC. Amino acid sequence: CSAKTRGIGYGYTF.

There are many counts of this clonotype. V is TRBV5-1 and J is TRBJ1-1, with D unclear. Trimming removed 6 bases from V and 1 base from J, with 13 bases in between. Germline V gives CDR1 SGHRS, CDR2 YFSETQ. CDR3 length: 14 residues. CDR3 nucleotide sequence: TGCGCCAGCACCTTCTTCGACTCGAACACTGAAGCTTTCTTT. This translates into CASTFFDSNTEAFF.

This clonotype was picked up many times. The J gene is TRBJ2-7, the V gene TRBV12-3 or TRBV12-4; 12 positions agree with TRBD2. V dropped 3 bases and J dropped 1; count of bases not matched to a gene: 4. This CDR3 is built from 16 residues. The CDR3 here is CASSFASGGASYEQYF. As DNA, the CDR3 is TGTGCCAGCAGTTTTGCTAGCGGGGGGGCATCCTACGAGCAGTACTTC.

This clonotype was observed many times. The V and J genes are TRBV5-5 and TRBJ1-5; D unclear. V was trimmed by 0 bases and J by 0 bases, leaving 10 bases between them. CDR1 and CDR2 (germline): SGHKS, YYEKEE (reference sequence). CDR3 length equals 16 residues. The CDR3 spells CASSLASGLSNQPQHF. In DNA form, the CDR3 reads TGTGCCAGCAGCTTGGCATCAGGTCTTAGCAATCAGCCCCAGCATTTT.

This clonotype was recorded at least ten times. The chain combines TRBV9 with TRBJ1-2; 7 bases fit TRBD1. The CDR3 consists of 15 residues. The germline V gene encodes CDR1 SGDLS and CDR2 YYNGEE. The ends lost 0 bases at V and 7 bases at J; junction bases unmatched: 9. This chain's CDR3 is CASSVATGEVGGYTF. The CDR3 DNA sequence: TGTGCCAGCAGCGTAGCTACAGGGGAAGTTGGTGGCTACACCTTC.

This clonotype was observed many times. CDR3 bases: TGTGCCAGCAGCGATAAGTCGGGTTCCGAGCAGTACTTC. Amino acids: CASSDKSGSEQYF. J is TRBJ2-7 and V is TRBV9; D gene ambiguous. CDR3 length equals 13 residues. V was clipped by 3 bases and J by 6 bases, with 13 bases between them. Germline V CDR1 and CDR2: SGDLS, YYNGEE.

This clonotype was seen at least ten times. The V call is TRBV9, the J call TRBJ2-3, with 11 bases identical to TRBD2. The trim removed 1 base at V and 1 base at J, leaving 2 bases unmatched. Germline V gene sequence: CDR1 SGDLS, CDR2 YYNGEE. The CDR3 has 16 residues. DNA of the CDR3: TGTGCCAGCAGCGTACTTAGCGGGGGGGGCACAGATACGCAGTATTTT. Translating gives CASSVLSGGGTDTQYF. The full variable domain, completed using reference TRBV9 and TRBJ2-3, is DSGVTQTPKHLITATGQRVTLRCSPRSGDLSVYWYQQSLDQGLQFLIQYYNGEERAKGNILERFSAQQFPDLHSELNLSSLELGDSALYFCASSVLSGGGTDTQYFGPGTRLTVL.

There are many counts of this clonotype. This chain links TRBV20-1 with TRBJ2-7, with 13 nucleotides matching TRBD2. V was clipped by 5 bases and J by 0 bases; unmatched bases: 7. The CDR3 consists of 16 residues. Germline V gene lookup returns CDR1 DFQATT and CDR2 SNEGSKA (reference sequence). CDR3 sequence reads: CSAAVGLAGSSYEQYF. In nucleotides, the CDR3 is TGCAGTGCTGCTGTGGGACTAGCGGGAAGCTCCTACGAGCAGTACTTC.

This clonotype was seen repeatedly, ten times or more. V gene TRBV20-1 combines with J gene TRBJ2-5, with TRBD1 matching over 10 bases. V lost 5 bases to trimming and J lost 4 bases; unmatched junction nucleotides: 7. From germline, CDR1 is DFQATT and CDR2 SNEGSKA (reference sequence). The CDR3 loop spans 14 amino acids. The CDR3 protein is CSASDRGVGETQYF. The CDR3 DNA reads as TGCAGTGCTTCGGACAGGGGGGTAGGAGAGACCCAGTACTTC.

A word on this clonotype: A much larger clone differs from this one at a single base, so this may be a read error. The V and J genes are TRBV9 and TRBJ2-5; no reliable D call. This CDR3 spans 13 amino acids. Germline V gene data show CDR1 as SGDLS and CDR2 as YYNGEE. In nucleotides, the CDR3 is TGTGCCAGCAGCGTAGGAGCGTCGGAGACCCAGTGCTTC. Translating gives CASSVGASETQCF.

The V gene is TRBV12-3 or TRBV12-4, the J gene TRBJ2-1, with 10 nucleotides matching TRBD1. This CDR3 comprises 13 residues. Trimming at V came to 8 bases and at J to 8 bases, leaving 6 bases not matched to a gene. CDR3 sequence: CASGGQGIDEQFF. In DNA form, the CDR3 reads TGTGCCAGCGGGGGACAGGGGATCGATGAGCAGTTCTTC.

The V gene is TRBV28, the J gene TRBJ2-2, with D hard to call. The V gene lost 3 bases and the J gene lost 4 bases, with 9 bases spanning the gap. CDR1 and CDR2 (germline): MDHEN, SYDVKM. The CDR3 loop spans 14 amino acids. The CDR3 region has the DNA TGTGCCAGCAGTTTTCCGCGAACCACCGGGGAGCTGTTTTTT. Amino acid sequence: CASSFPRTTGELFF.

Note on this clonotype: This may arise from a read error, as a much more abundant clone is one base away. The chain links TRBV20-1 to TRBJ2-3, with 8 nucleotides matching TRBD2. CDR1 and CDR2 from the germline V gene are DFQATT and SNEGSKA (reference sequence). CDR3 length: 15 residues. J gave up 3 bases and V 7 bases, and 12 bases lay outside the gene matches. CDR3: CSDSRRGDETDTQYF. The CDR3 bases are TGCAGTGATAGTAGGCGGGGGGACGAGACAGATACGCAGTATTTT.

This clonotype occurred many times. The chain joins TRBV20-1 to TRBJ2-6; TRBD1 agrees at 10 bases. J was trimmed by 2 bases and V by 4 bases; bases with no gene match: 5. This CDR3 has 16 amino acids. The germline V gene encodes CDR1 DFQATT and CDR2 SNEGSKA (reference sequence). The CDR3 reads CSATGQGLTGANVLTF. The DNA for the CDR3 is TGCAGTGCTACGGGACAGGGGCTAACTGGGGCCAACGTCCTGACTTTC.